A single T cell receptor beta chain is shown here with its context. What it recognizes is unknown. Germline V gives CDR1 MGHRA, CDR2 YSYEKL. The CDR3 totals 15 residues. V shed 1 base and J shed 10 bases, with 17 bases lying between them. This sample was included in a study of shared clonotypes between healthy human individuals. Study conclusions and caveats: Relative to memory subsets, naive subsets generally showed larger estimated richness.

Each cell subset's genomic DNA was divided evenly among several immunoSEQ plates. Measured with immunoSEQ multiplex PCR; TCRdb has only the in-frame clones, and not every one. The repertoire holds about 2.5 million clones, 85% to 95% seen once, with more than 0.35% in the top ten. The material sequenced was naive CD4+ T cells from PBMCs. The sample's subset: CD45RA+ positively selected. This receptor was obtained from a man aged 18 to 35 in good health. Some clones in this sample may be carry-over from other donors' samples. V gene TRBV4-1 combines with J gene TRBJ2-1; the D gene could be TRBD1 or TRBD2 (5 bases each). The CDR3 protein is CASSQAPGRGREQFF. Here the CDR3 DNA reads TGCGCCAGCAGCCAAGCCCCGGGGCGTGGACGGGAGCAGTTCTTC.